These 20 T cell receptor beta chains came from one sample sequenced in a study of blood T cell repertoires in COVID-19. Sequenced by immunoSEQ multiplex PCR; TCRdb stores in-frame clones only, minus some. This table has roughly 280,000 clones, around 86% appearing once. The sequencing input was peripheral blood. Every receptor here comes from a man between 18 and 29 years old with active or convalescent COVID-19.

This chain links TRBV27 with TRBJ2-1, with D tentatively TRBD2 (5 bases). The V gene lost 5 bases and the J gene lost 0 bases, with 11 bases spanning the gap. CDR1 MNHEY and CDR2 SMNVEV come from the germline V gene (reference sequence). The CDR3 runs 15 residues. Written as DNA, the CDR3 is TGTGCCAGCAGTCCGGGAACGAGCTCCTACAATGAGCAGTTCTTC. Protein: CASSPGTSSYNEQFF.

The rearrangement joins TRBV7-6 to TRBJ1-4, with D uncertain. Deletions cut 2 bases from V and 3 bases from J, with 10 bases between. The CDR3 has 15 amino acids. CDR1 SGHVS and CDR2 FNYEAQ come from the germline V gene. CDR3 residues: CASSLRPDSNEKLFF. The CDR3 coding sequence is TGTGCCAGCAGCTTAAGGCCGGACTCTAATGAAAAACTGTTTTTT.

The rearrangement joins TRBV10-3 to TRBJ1-3; D perhaps matches TRBD1 (5 bases). The CDR3 runs 17 residues. Germline V gives CDR1 ENHRY, CDR2 SYGVKD. V lost 6 bases and J 0 bases, leaving 18 bases between the germline ends. The CDR3 DNA is TGTGCCATCAGAAGCGACAGTGCCCTCAGCTCTGGAAACACCATATATTTT. Its protein product is CAIRSDSALSSGNTIYF.

This clone has ten or more counts. J is TRBJ2-2 and V is TRBV23-1; tentatively, D is TRBD2 (5 bases). TRBV23-1 is marked as an open reading frame, function uncertain. The length of the CDR3 is 11 residues. Trimming cost V 8 bases and J 4 bases, with 5 bases left between them. This CDR3 reads CASGSTGELFF. In DNA form, the CDR3 reads TGCGCCAGCGGGAGCACCGGGGAGCTGTTTTTT.

V gene TRBV9 combines with J gene TRBJ1-1; D is possibly TRBD1 (5 bases). This CDR3 spans 14 amino acids. The V end was cut by 4 bases, the J end by 2 bases, with 12 bases between. Germline V gene lookup returns CDR1 SGDLS and CDR2 YYNGEE. The CDR3 reads CASSPRQLNTEAFF. The CDR3 region has the DNA TGTGCCAGCAGCCCCCGACAGCTAAACACTGAAGCTTTCTTT.

A few counts support this clone. The chain couples TRBV4-1 to TRBJ2-7, with TRBD2 identical over 8 bases. This CDR3 comprises 15 residues. CDR1 and CDR2 from the germline V gene are MGHRA and YSYEKL. The junction had 6 bases not matched to a gene; V was cut back by 4 bases and J by 1 base. The CDR3 here is CASSLGLASSYEQYF. The CDR3 DNA sequence: TGCGCCAGCAGCCTCGGACTAGCCTCTTCCTACGAGCAGTACTTC.

The V call is TRBV19, the J call TRBJ1-3, with TRBD1 matching over 10 bases. The CDR3 consists of 19 residues. Germline V CDR1 and CDR2: LNHDA, SQIVND (reference sequence). J was trimmed by 0 bases and V by 1 base; bases with no gene match: 9. The CDR3 sequence is CASSIGGQGSYYSGNTIYF. Here the CDR3 DNA reads TGTGCCAGTAGTATAGGGGGACAGGGGTCGTACTACTCTGGAAACACCATATATTTT.

The J gene is TRBJ2-3, the V gene TRBV6-5; no firm D call. CDR1 is MNHEY, CDR2 SVGAGI, per germline. Trimming pared 6 bases from V and 2 bases from J, leaving 12 bases between. This CDR3 contains 14 residues. The CDR3 DNA follows: TGTGCCAGCAGCAGGCCCCCTGACACAGATACGCAGTATTTT. It yields the protein CASSRPPDTDTQYF.

The gene calls are TRBV7-9 and TRBJ2-7, with D maybe TRBD1 (6 bases). The CDR3 is 13 amino acids. The germline V gene has CDR1 SEHNR and CDR2 FQNEAQ (reference sequence). The V end was cut by 3 bases, the J end by 3 bases, with 9 bases between. The CDR3 here is CASSFKDSYEQYF. CDR3 coding DNA: TGTGCCAGCAGCTTTAAGGACAGCTACGAGCAGTACTTC.

This chain connects TRBV5-1 to TRBJ2-1; 10 bases fit TRBD2. Germline V gene lookup returns CDR1 SGHRS and CDR2 YFSETQ. The CDR3 is 15 amino acids. Trimming removed 2 bases from V and 10 bases from J; junction bases left unmatched: 9. CDR3 coding DNA: TGCGCCAGCAGCTTTGGGCTAGCGGGAGTTGGCGAGCAGTTCTTC. Its translation: CASSFGLAGVGEQFF. Using reference TRBV5-1 and TRBJ2-1 for the parts outside the CDR3, the full variable domain is KAGVTQTPRYLIKTRGQQVTLSCSPISGHRSVSWYQQTPGQGLQFLFEYFSETQRNKGNFPGRFSGRQFSNSRSEMNVSTLELGDSALYLCASSFGLAGVGEQFFGPGTRLTVL.

The rearrangement joins TRBV2 to TRBJ2-1, with TRBD2 identical over 7 bases. V was clipped by 4 bases and J by 8 bases; unmatched bases: 2. CDR3 length: 12 amino acids. The germline V gene has CDR1 SNHLY and CDR2 FYNNEI. The CDR3 is CASSGGRDEQFF. The CDR3 nucleotides are TGTGCCAGCAGTGGTGGGAGGGATGAGCAGTTCTTC.

The chain combines TRBV7-7 with TRBJ1-1; D is ambiguous. Looked up from germline, CDR1 is SSHAT and CDR2 is FNYEAQ (reference sequence). The CDR3 is 13 amino acids. The V end lost 5 bases, the J end lost 6 bases, and 13 bases lay between the germline ends. CDR3 nucleotide sequence: TGTGCCAGCAGCCGGAAGGCGGGCGCTGAAGCTTTCTTT. Residues: CASSRKAGAEAFF.

This clone has just one count. The CDR3 sequence is CASSIDEQYF. CDR3 coding DNA: TGTGCCAGCAGCATAGACGAGCAGTACTTC. The V call is TRBV21-1, the J call TRBJ2-7; TRBD2 is the table's D call and was not checked against the DNA. TRBV21-1 is labeled a pseudogene. The CDR3 sequence is 10 residues long.

The chain links TRBV4-2 to TRBJ1-1; D remains unclear. Trimming cost V 0 bases and J 12 bases, with 17 bases left between them. Per the germline V gene, CDR1 is LGHNA and CDR2 is YNFKEQ. CDR3 length: 14 amino acids. This CDR3 reads CASSQEGWETKPFF. For the CDR3, the DNA is TGTGCCAGCAGCCAAGAAGGCTGGGAGACAAAACCTTTCTTT.

The rearrangement joins TRBV24-1 to TRBJ2-3, with 8 bases matching TRBD2. CDR3 length equals 14 residues. Trimming at V came to 9 bases and at J to 2 bases, leaving 6 bases not matched to a gene. Germline V CDR1 and CDR2: KGHDR, SFDVKD. The CDR3 nucleotides are TGTGCCACCGGCCCAGCGGGGGACACAGATACGCAGTATTTT. It translates to CATGPAGDTDTQYF.

J is TRBJ1-4 and V is TRBV7-9; D not resolved. Germline CDR1 and CDR2: SEHNR and FQNEAQ (reference sequence). Trimming pared 1 base from V and 7 bases from J, leaving 13 bases between. The CDR3 runs 15 residues. The CDR3 is CASSLGGVRVEKLFF. The CDR3 region has the DNA TGTGCCAGCAGCTTAGGAGGAGTTCGGGTTGAAAAACTGTTTTTT.

The V and J genes are TRBV2 and TRBJ2-1, with 7 nucleotides matching TRBD2. From germline, CDR1 is SNHLY and CDR2 FYNNEI. The J segment lost 14 bases and the V segment lost 6 bases, leaving 7 bases of the junction unmatched. The CDR3 contains 11 residues. CDR3 sequence (DNA): TGTGCCAGCAGGACAAAGCGGGACGAGTTCTTC. Its protein product is CASRTKRDEFF. The whole variable domain, remainder taken from reference TRBV2 and TRBJ2-1, is EPEVTQTPSHQVTQMGQEVILRCVPISNHLYFYWYRQILGQKVEFLVSFYNNEISEKSEIFDDQFSVERPDGSNFTLKIRSTKLEDSAMYFCASRTKRDEFFGPGTRLTVL.

This clone came up a few times. The chain joins TRBV6-1 to TRBJ2-3; 9 bases are shared with TRBD2. The germline gives CDR1 MNHNS, CDR2 SASEGT. Trimming removed 2 bases from V and 3 bases from J; junction bases left unmatched: 6. The CDR3 is made up of 16 amino acids. Written as DNA, the CDR3 is TGTGCCAGCAGTGAATCAGCGGGAGGACCTACAGATACGCAGTATTTT. Translated: CASSESAGGPTDTQYF.

V and J are TRBV21-1 and TRBJ2-1; the DNA was not compared with TRBD2, the D call given in the table. TRBV21-1 constitutes a pseudogene. This CDR3 has 9 residues. CDR3 in amino acids: CASSLEQFF. CDR3 DNA: TGTGCCAGCTCACTTGAGCAGTTCTTC.

The chain carries TRBV7-2 and TRBJ2-7, with TRBD2 matching 11 bases. In germline, CDR1 is SGHTA, CDR2 FQGNSA. This CDR3 has 15 amino acids. The trim removed 5 bases at V and 3 bases at J, leaving 6 bases unmatched. CDR3 amino acids: CASSPLLAGVYEQYF. CDR3 coding DNA: TGTGCCAGCAGCCCGTTACTAGCGGGAGTCTACGAGCAGTACTTC.